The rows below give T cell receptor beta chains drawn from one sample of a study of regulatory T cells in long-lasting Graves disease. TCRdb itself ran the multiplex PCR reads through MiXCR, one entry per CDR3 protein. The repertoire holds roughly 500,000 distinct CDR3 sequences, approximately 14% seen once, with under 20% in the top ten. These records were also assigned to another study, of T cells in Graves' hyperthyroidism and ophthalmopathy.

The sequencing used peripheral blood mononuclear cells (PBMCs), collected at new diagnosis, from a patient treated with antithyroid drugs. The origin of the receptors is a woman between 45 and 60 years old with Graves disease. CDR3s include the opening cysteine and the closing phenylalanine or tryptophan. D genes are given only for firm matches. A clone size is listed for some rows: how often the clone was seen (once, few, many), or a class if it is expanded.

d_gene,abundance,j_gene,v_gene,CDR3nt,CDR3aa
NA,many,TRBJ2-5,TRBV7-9,TGTGCCAGCGGTTGGGAGACCCAGTACTTC,CASGWETQYF
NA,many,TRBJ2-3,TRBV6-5,TGTGCCAGCAGTTACCTCCCTCAGCGGATCACAGATACGCAGTATTTT,CASSYLPQRITDTQYF
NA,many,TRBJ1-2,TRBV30,TGTGCCTGGAATTGGGGGCGAGCTAACTATGGCTACACCTTC,CAWNWGRANYGYTF
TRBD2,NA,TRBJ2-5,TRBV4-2,TGTGCCAGCAGCCAAGGTGGACTAGCGGGAGAGACCCAGTACTTC,CASSQGGLAGETQYF
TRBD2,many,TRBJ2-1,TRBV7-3,TGTGCCAGCAGCTCCCTAGCGGTCGCCTACAATGAGCAGTTCTTC,CASSSLAVAYNEQFF
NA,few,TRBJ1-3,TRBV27,TGTGCCAGTAAACACAGCCTCTCTGGAAACACCATATATTTT,CASKHSLSGNTIYF
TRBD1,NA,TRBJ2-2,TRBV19,TGTGCCAGTAGCCCAAAGGGACAGTACACCGGGGAGCTGTTTTTT,CASSPKGQYTGELFF
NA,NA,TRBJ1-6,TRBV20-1,TGCAGTGCTAGAGATCGGGGGTCAGGAGCAAATAATTCACCCCTCCACTTT,CSARDRGSGANNSPLHF
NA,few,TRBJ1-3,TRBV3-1,TGTGCCAGCAGCCGGGGACAAGACTCTGGAAACACCATATATTTT,CASSRGQDSGNTIYF
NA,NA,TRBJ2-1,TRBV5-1,TGCGCCAGCAGCTCATGGGGTTGGGGGCTAACCTACAATGAGCAGTTCTTC,CASSSWGWGLTYNEQFF
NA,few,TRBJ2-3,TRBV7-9,TGTGCCAGCAGCTTAATCTTGGGCAGCACAGATACGCAGTATTTT,CASSLILGSTDTQYF
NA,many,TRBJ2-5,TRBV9,TGTGCCAGCAGCGTAGAGGGACGGTTTAAAGAGACCCAGTACTTC,CASSVEGRFKETQYF
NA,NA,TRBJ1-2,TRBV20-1,TGCAGTGCTAGAGCCCCCCAGAAATATGGCTACACCTTC,CSARAPQKYGYTF
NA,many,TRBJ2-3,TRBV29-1,TGCAGCGTTGGAAATCAGGGGAGTTACACAGATACGCAGTATTTT,CSVGNQGSYTDTQYF
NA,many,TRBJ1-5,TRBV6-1,TGTGCCAGCAGTGCTCCCCCGGACTCGAGCTGGAATCAGCCCCAGCATTTT,CASSAPPDSSWNQPQHF
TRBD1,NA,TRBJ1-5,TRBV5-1,TGCGCCAGCAGCTGGGGACAGGGGGATCAGCCCCAGCATTTT,CASSWGQGDQPQHF
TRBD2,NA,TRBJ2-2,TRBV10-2,TGCGCCAGCAGTGACACTGGAGTCTTCGGGAGGGCCGCCGGGGAGCTGTTTTTT,CASSDTGVFGRAAGELFF
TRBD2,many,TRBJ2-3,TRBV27,TGTGCCAGCAGTATGGGACTAGCGGGAGCTGATACGCAGTATTTT,CASSMGLAGADTQYF
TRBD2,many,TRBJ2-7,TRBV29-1,TGCAGCGCCCCTTCCCTTGGCGGGAGTACCTACGAGCAGTACTTC,CSAPSLGGSTYEQYF
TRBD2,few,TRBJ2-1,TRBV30,TGTGCCGGCTCCGGGACTAGCGGGCAAAATGAGCAGTTCTTC,CAGSGTSGQNEQFF
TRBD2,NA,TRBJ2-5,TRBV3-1,TGTGCCAGCAGCCATTTCTTGGCTAGCGGGCCCAAAAGGGAGACCCAGTACTTC,CASSHFLASGPKRETQYF
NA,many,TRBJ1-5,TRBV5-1,TGCGCCAGCAGCTTGGACGGTGAGCAGCCCCAGCATTTT,CASSLDGEQPQHF
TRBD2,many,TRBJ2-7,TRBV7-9,TGTGCCAGCAGAGAGGGACTAGCGACCTACGAGCAGTACTTC,CASREGLATYEQYF
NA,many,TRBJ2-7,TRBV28,TGTGCCAGCAGTTTAACCCGGGACGGGAACTACGAGCAGTACTTC,CASSLTRDGNYEQYF
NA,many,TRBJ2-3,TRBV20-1,TGCAGTGCTAGTGGGTTCGTGGATACGCAGTATTTT,CSASGFVDTQYF
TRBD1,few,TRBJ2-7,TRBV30,TGTGCCTGGACCCGGGGACAGGCCCTACACGAGCAGTACTTC,CAWTRGQALHEQYF
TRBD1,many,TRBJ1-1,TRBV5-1,TGCGCCAGCAGCTTAACCCCTGACAGGGACACTGAAGCTTTCTTT,CASSLTPDRDTEAFF
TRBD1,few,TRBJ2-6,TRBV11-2,TGTGCCAGCAGCTTAGATCTTAGACAGGGGAACTCTGGGGCCAACGTCCTGACTTTC,CASSLDLRQGNSGANVLTF
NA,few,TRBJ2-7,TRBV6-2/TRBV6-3,TGTGCCAGCAGTTACTCGCAGGGATCCGAGCAGTACTTC,CASSYSQGSEQYF
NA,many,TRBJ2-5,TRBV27,TGTGCCAGCAGTTTATTAGGTGGTCTCGGGACCCAGTACTTC,CASSLLGGLGTQYF
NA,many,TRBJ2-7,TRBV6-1,TGTGCCAGCTCTTGGCGGGAACATACGGAGCAGTACTTC,CASSWREHTEQYF
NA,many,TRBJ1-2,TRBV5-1,TGCGCCAGCAGCACCGTAGGGACCACATTTGATGGCTACACCTTC,CASSTVGTTFDGYTF
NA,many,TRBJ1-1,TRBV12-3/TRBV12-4,TGTGCCAGCAGTTTAAGCTCCGACAGTCGGGCTTTCTTT,CASSLSSDSRAFF
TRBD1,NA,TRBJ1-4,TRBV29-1,TGCAGCGTTGAAAGGGCAGGGGGCGGTGAAAAACTGTTTTTT,CSVERAGGGEKLFF
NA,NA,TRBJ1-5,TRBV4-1,TGCGCCAGCAGCCAGGGACGCCTGGGCAATCAGCCCCAGCATTTT,CASSQGRLGNQPQHF
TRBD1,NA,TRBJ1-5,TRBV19,TGTGCCAGTAGCACACAGGGGATGGGCAATCAGCCCCAGCATTTT,CASSTQGMGNQPQHF
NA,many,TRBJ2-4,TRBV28,TGTGCCAGCAGCCCCAATAGACTAGGCCTAGCCAAAAACATTCAGTACTTC,CASSPNRLGLAKNIQYF
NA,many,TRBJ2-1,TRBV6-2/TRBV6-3,TGTGCCAGCAGTTATGGATACCCCGGGACGGTAAGCTCCTACAATGAGCAGTTCTTC,CASSYGYPGTVSSYNEQFF
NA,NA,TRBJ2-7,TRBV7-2,TGTGCCAGCAGCCTCCAAACAGGGTGGAACGAGCAGTACTTC,CASSLQTGWNEQYF
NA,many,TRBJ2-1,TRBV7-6,TGTGCCAGCAGGCCCAGGGGACGCCAGACCCATGAGCAGTTCTTC,CASRPRGRQTHEQFF
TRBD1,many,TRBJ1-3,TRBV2,TGTGCCAGCCTCGGGTGGACAGGGGGAGCCGGAAACACCATATATTTT,CASLGWTGGAGNTIYF
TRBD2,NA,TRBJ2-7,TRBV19,TGTGCCACCAGCGGGGGCGGGAGGGCCTACGAGCAGTACTTC,CATSGGGRAYEQYF
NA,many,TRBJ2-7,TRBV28,TGTGCCAGCAGTTTCCCGTCCCAGGGACCCGAGCAGTACTTC,CASSFPSQGPEQYF
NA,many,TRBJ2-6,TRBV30,TGTGCCGCGGACTTCTCTGGGGCCAACGTCCTGACTTTC,CAADFSGANVLTF
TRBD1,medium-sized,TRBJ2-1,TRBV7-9,TGTGCCAGCAGCTCCCCGACAGGGGGCAATGAGCAGTTCTTC,CASSSPTGGNEQFF
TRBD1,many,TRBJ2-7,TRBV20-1,TGCAGTGCTAGAACCCCGGGCAGGGGGCACGAGCAGTACTTC,CSARTPGRGHEQYF
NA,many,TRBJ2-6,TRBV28,TGTGCCAGCAGACCAGGTGGCTCTGGGGCCAACGTCCTGACTTTC,CASRPGGSGANVLTF
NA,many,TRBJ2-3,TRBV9,TGTGCCAGCAGCCCAGGCAAGAGCACAGATACGCAGTATTTT,CASSPGKSTDTQYF
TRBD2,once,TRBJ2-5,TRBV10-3,TGTGCCATCAGTGATACCAGCGGGAGAGGGGAGACCCAGTACTTC,CAISDTSGRGETQYF
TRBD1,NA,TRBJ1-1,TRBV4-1,TGCGCCAGCAGCCAAGATAAGAGACAGGGGGGCACTGAAGCTTTCTTT,CASSQDKRQGGTEAFF
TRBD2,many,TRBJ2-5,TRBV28,TGTGCCAGCAGTTTCGGCAGGGCGGCGGGAGCCAACCCTCAAGAGACCCAGTACTTC,CASSFGRAAGANPQETQYF
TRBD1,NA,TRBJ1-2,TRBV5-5,TGTGCCAGCAGCCCTGGACAGGGAGGCTATGGCTATGGCTACACCTTC,CASSPGQGGYGYGYTF